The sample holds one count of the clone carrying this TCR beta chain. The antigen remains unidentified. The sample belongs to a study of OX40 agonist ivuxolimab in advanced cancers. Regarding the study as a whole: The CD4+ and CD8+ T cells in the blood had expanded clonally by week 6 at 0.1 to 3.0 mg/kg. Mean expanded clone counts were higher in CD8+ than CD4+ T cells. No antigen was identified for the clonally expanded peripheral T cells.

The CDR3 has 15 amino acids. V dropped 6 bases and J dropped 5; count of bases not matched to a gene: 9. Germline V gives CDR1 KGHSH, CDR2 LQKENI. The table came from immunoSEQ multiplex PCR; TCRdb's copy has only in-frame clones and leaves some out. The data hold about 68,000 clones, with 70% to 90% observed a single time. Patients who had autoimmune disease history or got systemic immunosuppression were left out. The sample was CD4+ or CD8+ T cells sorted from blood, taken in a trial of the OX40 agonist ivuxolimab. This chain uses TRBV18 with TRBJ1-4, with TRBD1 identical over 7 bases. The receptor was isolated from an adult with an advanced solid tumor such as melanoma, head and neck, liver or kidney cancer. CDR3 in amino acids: CASSPNRGPNEKLFF. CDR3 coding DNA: TGTGCCAGCTCCCCTAACAGGGGCCCCAATGAAAAACTGTTTTTT.